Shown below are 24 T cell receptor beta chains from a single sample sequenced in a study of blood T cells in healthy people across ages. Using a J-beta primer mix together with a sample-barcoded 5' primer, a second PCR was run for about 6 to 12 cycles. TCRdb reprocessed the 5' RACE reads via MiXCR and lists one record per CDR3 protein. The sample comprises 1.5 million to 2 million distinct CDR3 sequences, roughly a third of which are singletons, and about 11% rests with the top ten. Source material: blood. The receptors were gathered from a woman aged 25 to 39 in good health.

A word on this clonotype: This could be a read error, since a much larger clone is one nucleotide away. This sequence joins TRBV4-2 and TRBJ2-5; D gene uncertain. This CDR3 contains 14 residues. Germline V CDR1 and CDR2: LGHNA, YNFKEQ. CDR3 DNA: TGTGCCAGCAGCCAAGGAGACTTCCAAGAGACCCGGTACTTC. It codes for CASSQGDFQETRYF.

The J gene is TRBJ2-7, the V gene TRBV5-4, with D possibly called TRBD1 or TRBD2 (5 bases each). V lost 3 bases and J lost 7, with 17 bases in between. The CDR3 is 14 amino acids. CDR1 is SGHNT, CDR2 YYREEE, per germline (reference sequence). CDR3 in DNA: TGTGCCAGCAGCTGGGGGACGGAGATCGGGGAGCAGTACTTC. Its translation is CASSWGTEIGEQYF.

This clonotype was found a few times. The CDR3 DNA reads as TGCGCCAGCAGCCCGGGGAGATTATTGGACGGAGATACGCAGTATTTT. Its translation is CASSPGRLLDGDTQYF. The V gene is TRBV5-1, the J gene TRBJ2-3, with D possibly TRBD2 on 5 matching bases. The V end was cut by 4 bases, the J end by 5 bases, with 20 bases between. This CDR3 comprises 16 residues. The germline V gene has CDR1 SGHRS and CDR2 YFSETQ.

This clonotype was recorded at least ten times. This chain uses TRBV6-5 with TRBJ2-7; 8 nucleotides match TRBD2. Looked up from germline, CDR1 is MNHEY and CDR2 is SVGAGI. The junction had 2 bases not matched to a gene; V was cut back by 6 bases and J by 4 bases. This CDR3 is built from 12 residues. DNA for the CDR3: TGTGCCAGCAGCGCTAGCGGGTACGAGCAGTACTTC. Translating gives CASSASGYEQYF.

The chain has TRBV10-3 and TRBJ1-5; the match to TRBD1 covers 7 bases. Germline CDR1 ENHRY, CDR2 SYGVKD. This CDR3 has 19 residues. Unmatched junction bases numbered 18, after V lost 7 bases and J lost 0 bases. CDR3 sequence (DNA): TGTGCCATCACCGATAACAGGAGGGGGCAATGGGGTAGCAATCAGCCCCAGCATTTT. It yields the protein CAITDNRRGQWGSNQPQHF.

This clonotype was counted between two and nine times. The CDR3 DNA sequence: TGTGCCAGCAGCGTAGGGGAGGTCATCTCCGATACGCAGTATTTT. Amino acids: CASSVGEVISDTQYF. V is TRBV9 and J is TRBJ2-3; tentatively, D is TRBD2 (6 bases). The germline gives CDR1 SGDLS, CDR2 YYNGEE. V lost 0 bases, J lost 6 bases, and 14 bases lay in between. The CDR3 totals 15 residues.

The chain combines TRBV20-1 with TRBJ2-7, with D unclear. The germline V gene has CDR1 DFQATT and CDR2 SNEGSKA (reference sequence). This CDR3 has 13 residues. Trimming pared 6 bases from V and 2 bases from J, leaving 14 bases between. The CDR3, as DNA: TGCAGTGCAGGGAACGTCCAGGCCTACGAGCAGTACTTC. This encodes CSAGNVQAYEQYF.

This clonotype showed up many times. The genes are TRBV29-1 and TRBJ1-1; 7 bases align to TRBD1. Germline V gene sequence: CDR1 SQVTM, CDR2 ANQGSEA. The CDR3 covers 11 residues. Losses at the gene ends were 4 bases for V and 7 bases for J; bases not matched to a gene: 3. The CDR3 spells CSVAGGSEAFF. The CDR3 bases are TGCAGCGTTGCAGGGGGTAGTGAAGCTTTCTTT.

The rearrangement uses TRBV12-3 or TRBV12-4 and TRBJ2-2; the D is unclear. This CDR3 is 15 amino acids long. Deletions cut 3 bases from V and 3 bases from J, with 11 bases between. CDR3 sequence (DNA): TGTGCCAGCAGTTTGGAGAAGCGATACACCGGGGAGCTGTTTTTT. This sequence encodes CASSLEKRYTGELFF.

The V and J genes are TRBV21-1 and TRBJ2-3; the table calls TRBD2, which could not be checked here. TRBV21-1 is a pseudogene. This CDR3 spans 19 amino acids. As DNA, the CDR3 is TGTGCCAGCAGCAACGCGGCTCGGTCTAGCGGGGGGATCACAGATACGCAGTATTTT. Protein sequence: CASSNAARSSGGITDTQYF.

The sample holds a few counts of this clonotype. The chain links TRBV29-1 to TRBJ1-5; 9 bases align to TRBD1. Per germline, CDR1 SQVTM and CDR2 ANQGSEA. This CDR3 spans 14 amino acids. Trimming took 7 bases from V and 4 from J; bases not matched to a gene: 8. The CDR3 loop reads CSATSGTGNQPQHF. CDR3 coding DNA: TGCAGCGCGACTTCCGGGACAGGGAATCAGCCCCAGCATTTT.

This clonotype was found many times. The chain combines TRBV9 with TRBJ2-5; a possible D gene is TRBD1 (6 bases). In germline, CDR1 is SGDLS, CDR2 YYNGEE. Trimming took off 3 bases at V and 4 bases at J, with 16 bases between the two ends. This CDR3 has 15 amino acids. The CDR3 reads CASSAGTIAGETQYF. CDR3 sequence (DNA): TGTGCCAGCAGCGCGGGGACAATCGCGGGAGAGACCCAGTACTTC. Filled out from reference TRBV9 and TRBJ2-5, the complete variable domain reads DSGVTQTPKHLITATGQRVTLRCSPRSGDLSVYWYQQSLDQGLQFLIQYYNGEERAKGNILERFSAQQFPDLHSELNLSSLELGDSALYFCASSAGTIAGETQYFGPGTRLLVL.

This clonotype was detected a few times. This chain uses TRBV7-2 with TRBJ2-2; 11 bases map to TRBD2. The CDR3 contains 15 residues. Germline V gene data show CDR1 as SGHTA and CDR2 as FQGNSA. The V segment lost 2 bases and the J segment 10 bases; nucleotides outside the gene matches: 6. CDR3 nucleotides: TGTGCCAGCAGCTTAAGGACTAGCGGGTTTTCGGAGCTGTTTTTT. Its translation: CASSLRTSGFSELFF.

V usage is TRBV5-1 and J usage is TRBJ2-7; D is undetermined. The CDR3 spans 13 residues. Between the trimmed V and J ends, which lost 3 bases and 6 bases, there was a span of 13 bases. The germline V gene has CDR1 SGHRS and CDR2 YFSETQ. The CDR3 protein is CASSWVGGPEQYF. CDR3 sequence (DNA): TGCGCCAGCAGCTGGGTGGGTGGGCCCGAGCAGTACTTC.

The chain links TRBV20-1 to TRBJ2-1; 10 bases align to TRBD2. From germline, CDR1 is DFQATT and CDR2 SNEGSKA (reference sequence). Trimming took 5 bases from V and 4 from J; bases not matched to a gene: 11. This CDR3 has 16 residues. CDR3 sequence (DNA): TGCAGTGCTCCAGGGATGGGACTAGCGACTTACAATGAGCAGTTCTTC. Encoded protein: CSAPGMGLATYNEQFF.

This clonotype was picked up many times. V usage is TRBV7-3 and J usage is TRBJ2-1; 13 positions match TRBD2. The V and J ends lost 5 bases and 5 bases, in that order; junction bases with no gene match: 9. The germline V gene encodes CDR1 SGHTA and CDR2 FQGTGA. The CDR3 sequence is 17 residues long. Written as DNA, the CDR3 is TGTGCCAGCAGCCCGGGACTAGCGGGGCCGGGGGACAATGAGCAGTTCTTC. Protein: CASSPGLAGPGDNEQFF.

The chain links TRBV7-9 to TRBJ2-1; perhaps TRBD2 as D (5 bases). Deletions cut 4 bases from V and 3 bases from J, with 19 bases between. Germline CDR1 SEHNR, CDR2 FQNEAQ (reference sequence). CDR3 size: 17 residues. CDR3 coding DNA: TGTGCCAGCAGCTCTTCCCGGGTTGAGGGCCACTACAATGAGCAGTTCTTC. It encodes CASSSSRVEGHYNEQFF.

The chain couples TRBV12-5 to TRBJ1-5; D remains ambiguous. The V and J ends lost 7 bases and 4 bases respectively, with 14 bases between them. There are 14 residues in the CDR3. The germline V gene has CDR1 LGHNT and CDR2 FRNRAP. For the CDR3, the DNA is TGTGCTAGTGCCCTGGAGGGATGGAATCAGCCCCAGCATTTT. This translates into CASALEGWNQPQHF. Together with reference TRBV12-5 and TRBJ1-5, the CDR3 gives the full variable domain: DARVTQTPRHKVTEMGQEVTMRCQPILGHNTVFWYRQTMMQGLELLAYFRNRAPLDDSGMPKDRFSAEMPDATLATLKIQPSEPRDSAVYFCASALEGWNQPQHFGDGTRLSIL.

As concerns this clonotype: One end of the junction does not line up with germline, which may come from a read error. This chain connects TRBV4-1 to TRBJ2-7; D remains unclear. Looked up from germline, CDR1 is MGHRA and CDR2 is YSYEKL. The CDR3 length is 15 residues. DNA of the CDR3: TGCGCCAGCAGCCAAGATTGGGCGACTTCCTACGTGCAGTACTTC. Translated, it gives CASSQDWATSYVQYF.

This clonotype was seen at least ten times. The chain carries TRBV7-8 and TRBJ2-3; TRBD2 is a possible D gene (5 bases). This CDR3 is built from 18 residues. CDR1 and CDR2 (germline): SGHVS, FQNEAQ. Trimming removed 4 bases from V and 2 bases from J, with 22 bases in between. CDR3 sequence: CASSSEHGGFTPTDTQYF. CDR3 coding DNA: TGTGCCAGCAGCTCGGAACACGGCGGGTTTACCCCCACAGATACGCAGTATTTT.

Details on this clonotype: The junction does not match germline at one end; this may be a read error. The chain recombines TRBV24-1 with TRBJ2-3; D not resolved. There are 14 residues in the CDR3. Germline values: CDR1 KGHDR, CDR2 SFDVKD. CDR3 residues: CATGDPSSTDTQYF. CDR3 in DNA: TGTGCCACCGGTGACCCCTCAAGCACAGATACGCAGTATTTT.

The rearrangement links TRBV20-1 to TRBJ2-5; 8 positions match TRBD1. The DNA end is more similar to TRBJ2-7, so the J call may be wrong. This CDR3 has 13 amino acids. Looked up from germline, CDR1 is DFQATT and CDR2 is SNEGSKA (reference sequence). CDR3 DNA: TGCAGTACAAACAGGGGGTCGGACTACGAGCAGTACTTC. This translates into CSTNRGSDYEQYF.

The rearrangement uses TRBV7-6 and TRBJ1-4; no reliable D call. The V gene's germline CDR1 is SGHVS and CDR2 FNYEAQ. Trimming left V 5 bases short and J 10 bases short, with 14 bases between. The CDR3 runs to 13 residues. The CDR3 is CASSPQPSGKLFF. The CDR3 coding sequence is TGTGCCAGCAGCCCCCAGCCATCGGGAAAACTGTTTTTT.

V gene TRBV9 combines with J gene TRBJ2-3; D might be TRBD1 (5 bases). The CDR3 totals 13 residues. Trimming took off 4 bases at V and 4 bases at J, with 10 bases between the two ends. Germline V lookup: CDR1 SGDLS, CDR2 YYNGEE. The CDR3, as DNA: TGTGCCAGCAGCCCAATCAGGGCAGATACGCAGTATTTT. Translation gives CASSPIRADTQYF.